This T cell receptor (beta chain) derives from a study of blood T cell repertoires in COVID-19. As for the study in general: Whether acute or convalescent, the COVID-19 samples came from the United States, Italy and Spain. From T cells, B-cell-depleted T cells, or PBMCs came the material, which was cDNA or gDNA.

Germline CDR1 reads LNHDA; CDR2 reads SQIVND (reference sequence). Germline trimming cut 6 bases from V and 4 bases from J; bases unmatched to any gene: 4. The CDR3 is made up of 13 amino acids. This clone was recorded only once. This specimen includes other DNA sequences encoding the same CDR3. Per the study methods: The assay estimated nucleated cells by amplifying reference gene primers. Some clones are missing from TCRdb's copy, which holds only in-frame ones; the method was immunoSEQ multiplex PCR. D and trimming were read from the DNA, whereas the V and J calls and clone size are those reported in that table. The table records 200,000 to 250,000 clones, around 83% of them present only once.

The rearrangement joins TRBV19 to TRBJ1-2, with 8 bases aligning to TRBD1. Sequencing was carried out using peripheral blood. The sequence was collected from a woman between 45 and 60 years old with acute or convalescent COVID-19. The CDR3 nucleotides are TGTGCCAGTAGCCCCGACAGGGGCTATGGCTACACCTTC. Amino acids: CASSPDRGYGYTF.